This TCR beta chain was sequenced during a study of blood T cell repertoires in COVID-19. Study background: The cDNA or gDNA used as material had been derived from T cells, B-cell-depleted T cells, or PBMCs.

There are 13 residues in the CDR3. V was trimmed by 1 base and J by 13 bases, leaving 13 bases between them. The germline V gene has CDR1 LNHNV and CDR2 YYDKDF (reference sequence). Original handling: By means of reference gene primer amplification, nucleated cell counts were estimated. Libraries were prepared by immunoSEQ multiplex PCR; TCRdb keeps only in-frame clonotypes and omits some of them. That table is the source of V, J and clone size, and D and trimming were worked out from the DNA. The sample holds 220,000 or so clones, approximately 90% seen once. Ages ranged from about 18 to 100 years, with residence in about 24 US areas.

The sequencing input was PBMCs or T cells enriched from blood (not recorded which). The genes are TRBV15 and TRBJ1-4; no firm D call. The TCR was taken from a man over 45 who had been exposed to COVID-19. CDR3 amino acids: CATSRVSQAGLFF. CDR3 in DNA: TGTGCCACCAGCAGAGTGTCCCAGGCGGGACTGTTTTTT.